This TCR beta chain comes out of a study of identical twins. Turning to this clonotype: Its antigen is not identified.

Trimming at V came to 5 bases and at J to 4 bases, leaving 6 bases not matched to a gene. This CDR3 comprises 15 residues. The V gene's germline CDR1 is LNHNV and CDR2 YYDKDF (reference sequence). Study findings and constraints: Part of the zero-insertion signal could reflect confounding by invariant MAIT and iNKT cells.

TCRdb ran MiXCR on the 5' RACE reads and lists one entry per CDR3 protein. Of more than 600,000 distinct CDR3 sequences in the sample, over 15% were seen once. The sample also formed part of further work on T cells expressing NK-cell markers.

The chain recombines TRBV15 with TRBJ2-3, with 10 bases identical to TRBD1. The source of this sequence is a woman aged 18-35 years in good health. Sequenced sample: PBMCs. Here the CDR3 DNA reads TGTGCCACCAGCGCCCGGGACAGGGGTCCAGATACGCAGTATTTT. Translated, it gives CATSARDRGPDTQYF. The full variable domain, its missing parts supplied by reference TRBV15 and TRBJ2-3, is DAMVIQNPRYQVTQFGKPVTLSCSQTLNHNVMYWYQQKSSQAPKLLFHYYDKDFNNEADTPDNFQSRRPNTSFCFLDIRSPGLGDTAMYLCATSARDRGPDTQYFGPGTRLTVL.